Each of the 17 T cell receptor beta chains below was sequenced from the same sample in a study of tumor-infiltrating lymphocytes in primary liver carcinoma. Blood RNA came from unsorted whole blood; germline DNA was also extracted. The investigators made TCR beta cDNA from about 500 ng total RNA, using a constant-region primer. Three nested multiplex PCR rounds, a slightly modified ARM-PCR method, built the TCR beta libraries. The study ran its first two PCR rounds for around 10 cycles each, using TRBV1-TRBV30 forward primers and a C-beta reverse primer. TCRdb called the multiplex PCR reads again in MiXCR, with one record for every CDR3 protein. Of 150,000 to 200,000 distinct CDR3 sequences in the sample, over 50% were seen once. The sequenced sample was peripheral blood. Every receptor here comes from a man aged 35 to 55 with primary liver carcinoma and hepatitis B virus infection.

This clonotype has just a few counts. The chain combines TRBV6-6 with TRBJ1-5; D may be TRBD1 (6 bases). The CDR3 is 15 residues long. V lost 8 bases, J lost 4 bases, and 18 bases lay in between. Per the germline V gene, CDR1 is MNHNY and CDR2 is SVGAGI (reference sequence). The CDR3, as DNA: TGTGCCAGCGCATTTCGGTCAGGGGAGAATCAGCCCCAGCATTTT. This translates into CASAFRSGENQPQHF.

This chain joins TRBV29-1 and TRBJ2-1; D possibly corresponds to TRBD2 (5 bases). The CDR3 extends over 13 amino acids. Trimming stripped 5 bases from V and 10 bases from J, with 18 bases between. Germline lookup yields CDR1 SQVTM and CDR2 ANQGSEA. The chain's CDR3 is CSVQGRSPNEQFF. As DNA, the CDR3 is TGCAGCGTTCAAGGGAGATCTCCCAACGAGCAGTTCTTC.

Of note for this clonotype: A junction boundary mismatches the germline segment, possibly from a read error. The chain links TRBV11-2 to TRBJ1-2; no reliable D call. The CDR3 runs to 13 residues. Germline CDR1 SGHAT, CDR2 FQNNGV. CDR3 coding DNA: TGTGCAAGCAGCCTGACATCTTCTTATGACTACACCTTC. This encodes CASSLTSSYDYTF.

V is TRBV11-2 and J is TRBJ2-5; 7 bases agree with TRBD2. The germline V gene encodes CDR1 SGHAT and CDR2 FQNNGV. This CDR3 has 15 residues. Trimming cost V 5 bases and J 2 bases; bases outside gene matches: 8. For the CDR3, the DNA is TGTGCCAGCAGCGCCGTACTAGCGCGTCAAGAGACCCAGTACTTC. Translated, it gives CASSAVLARQETQYF.

The genes are TRBV5-4 and TRBJ2-3; the match to TRBD1 covers 7 bases. CDR1 and CDR2 (germline): SGHNT, YYREEE (reference sequence). The CDR3 has 14 amino acids. With 4 bases clipped from V and 3 bases from J, the junction kept 5 bases outside the gene matches. This CDR3 reads CASSPDRVTDTQYF. The CDR3 DNA sequence: TGTGCCAGCAGCCCCGACAGGGTTACAGATACGCAGTATTTT. Looking up the rest from reference TRBV5-4 and TRBJ2-3 gives the full variable domain: ETGVTQSPTHLIKTRGQQVTLRCSSQSGHNTVSWYQQALGQGPQFIFQYYREEENGRGNFPPRFSGLQFPNYSSELNVNALELDDSALYLCASSPDRVTDTQYFGPGTRLTVL.

The genes are TRBV6-6 and TRBJ2-5; D gene ambiguous. Germline V gene lookup returns CDR1 MNHNY and CDR2 SVGAGI (reference sequence). CDR3 length: 14 amino acids. The ends were cut back, 0 bases at V and 2 bases at J, with 7 bases in the middle. Here the CDR3 reads CASSYSESQETQYF. The CDR3, as DNA: TGTGCCAGCAGTTACTCTGAAAGTCAAGAGACCCAGTACTTC.

There are many counts of this clonotype. The chain is built from TRBV11-2 and TRBJ2-6; 10 bases match TRBD1. CDR3 length: 16 residues. From germline, CDR1 is SGHAT and CDR2 FQNNGV. J lost 1 base, V lost 8 bases, and 5 bases had no gene match. CDR3 in amino acids: CASRGTGDSGANVLTF. CDR3 nucleotide sequence: TGTGCCAGCCGCGGGACAGGGGATTCTGGGGCCAACGTCCTGACTTTC.

In the case of this clonotype: A much larger clone differs from this one at a single base, so this may be a read error. CDR3 amino acids: CASTLNSGRETQYF. In DNA, the CDR3 is TGTGCCAGCACCCTGAACAGCGGTAGGGAGACCCAGTACTTC. J is TRBJ2-5 and V is TRBV5-6; TRBD2 might be the D (5 bases). The germline V gene encodes CDR1 SGHDT and CDR2 YYEEEE. The CDR3 spans 14 residues. V lost 6 bases to trimming and J lost 5 bases, with 17 bases between them.

The chain is built from TRBV14 and TRBJ2-2, with TRBD1 as a possible D gene (5 bases). The CDR3 is made up of 14 amino acids. V lost 6 bases, J lost 7 bases, and 15 bases lay in between. CDR1 is SGHDN, CDR2 FVKESK, per germline. The CDR3 loop reads CASSPTVFSGELFF. In nucleotides, the CDR3 is TGTGCCAGCAGTCCGACAGTTTTCAGCGGGGAGCTGTTTTTT.

Concerning this clonotype: This CDR3 fails to terminate in the conserved phenylalanine or tryptophan, so it likely reflects a read error. The chain uses TRBV11-2 and TRBJ2-1; D is perhaps TRBD2 (5 bases). The CDR3 consists of 14 residues. The germline gives CDR1 SGHAT, CDR2 FQNNGV. Trimming stripped 0 bases from V and 9 bases from J, with 12 bases between. The CDR3 sequence: CASSLDRRAVEQFL. DNA of the CDR3: TGTGCCAGCAGCTTAGATAGGCGGGCGGTTGAGCAGTTCCTC.

A few counts support this clonotype. CDR3 amino acids: CSVETSGEEVETQYF. CDR3 DNA sequence: TGCAGCGTTGAAACTAGCGGGGAGGAGGTAGAGACCCAGTACTTC. The chain uses TRBV29-1 and TRBJ2-5; 10 positions agree with TRBD2. V shed 2 bases, J shed 4 bases, and the junction held 7 bases outside the gene matches. There are 15 residues in the CDR3. Germline loops: CDR1 SQVTM, CDR2 ANQGSEA.

The chain uses TRBV6-1 and TRBJ2-2, with D uncertain. This CDR3 has 14 residues. The germline V gene has CDR1 MNHNS and CDR2 SASEGT. Trimming removed 7 bases from V and 7 bases from J, with 16 bases in between. The CDR3 DNA reads TGTGCCAGCACTGTATCAGGTCGCAACGGGGAGCTGTTTTTT. This codes for CASTVSGRNGELFF.

V usage is TRBV6-1 and J usage is TRBJ2-1, with TRBD2 as a possible D gene (5 bases). Germline V gene data show CDR1 as MNHNS and CDR2 as SASEGT. The CDR3 is made up of 14 amino acids. V gave up 7 bases and J gave up 7 bases, with 17 bases separating them. As DNA, the CDR3 is TGTGCCAGCACTAGAGGAGGCAGTAGGAATGAGCAGTTCTTC. This gives the protein CASTRGGSRNEQFF.

With respect to this clonotype: This may be a read error: a much more frequent sequence differs by one nucleotide. The J gene is TRBJ2-5, the V gene TRBV11-2; D perhaps matches TRBD2 (6 bases). This CDR3 region has 14 residues. Germline-derived CDR1 and CDR2 are SGHAT and FQNNGV. V was shortened by 3 bases and J by 5 bases, with 13 bases between the two germline ends. CDR3 bases: TGTGCCAGCAGCTTGGGCGGGGTCAGGGAGACCCAGTACTTC. Translated: CASSLGGVRETQYF.

There are a few counts of this clonotype. The rearrangement links TRBV12-3 or TRBV12-4 to TRBJ1-1, with D unresolved. The V end lost 1 base, the J end lost 1 base, and 7 bases lay between the germline ends. This CDR3 is built from 14 residues. The CDR3 sequence is CASSLVAANTEAFF. CDR3 coding DNA: TGTGCCAGCAGTTTAGTCGCGGCGAACACTGAAGCTTTCTTT.

This clonotype was counted between two and nine times. This chain links TRBV6-5 with TRBJ2-7; 7 nucleotides align to TRBD2. Per the germline V gene, CDR1 is MNHEY and CDR2 is SVGAGI. CDR3 length equals 14 residues. Trimming cost V 5 bases and J 5 bases; bases outside gene matches: 9. The CDR3 spells CASSGATGGNEQYF. For the CDR3, the DNA is TGTGCCAGCAGTGGAGCAACGGGAGGAAACGAGCAGTACTTC.

The chain joins TRBV6-5 to TRBJ1-2; D gene uncertain. CDR3 size: 11 residues. From germline, CDR1 is MNHEY and CDR2 SVGAGI. V gave up 11 bases and J gave up 8 bases, with 15 bases separating them. The CDR3 region is CAASPGVGYTF. The DNA for the CDR3 is TGTGCCGCCTCACCCGGGGTCGGCTACACCTTC.